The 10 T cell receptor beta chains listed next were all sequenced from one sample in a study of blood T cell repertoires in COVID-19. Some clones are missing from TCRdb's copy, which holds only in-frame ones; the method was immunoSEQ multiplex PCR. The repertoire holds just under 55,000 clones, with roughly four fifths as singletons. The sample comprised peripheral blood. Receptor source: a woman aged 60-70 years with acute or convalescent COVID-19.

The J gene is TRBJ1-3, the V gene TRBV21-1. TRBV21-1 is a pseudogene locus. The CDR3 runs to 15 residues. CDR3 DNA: TGTGCCAGCAGCAAGGGACTGGGGGCTGGAAACACCATATATTTT. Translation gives CASSKGLGAGNTIYF.

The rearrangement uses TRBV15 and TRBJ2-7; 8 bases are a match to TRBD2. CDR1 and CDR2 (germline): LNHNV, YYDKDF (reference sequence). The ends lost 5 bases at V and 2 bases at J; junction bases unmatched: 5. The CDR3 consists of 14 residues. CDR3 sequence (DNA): TGTGCCACCAGCCGAGGACTAGCACCCTACGAGCAGTACTTC. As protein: CATSRGLAPYEQYF.

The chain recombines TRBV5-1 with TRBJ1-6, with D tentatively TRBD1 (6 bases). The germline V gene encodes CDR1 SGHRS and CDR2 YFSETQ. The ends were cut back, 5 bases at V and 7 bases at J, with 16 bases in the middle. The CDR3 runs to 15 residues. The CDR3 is CASRIDRSVNSPLHF. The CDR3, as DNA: TGCGCCAGCAGGATAGACAGGTCGGTGAATTCACCCCTCCACTTT.

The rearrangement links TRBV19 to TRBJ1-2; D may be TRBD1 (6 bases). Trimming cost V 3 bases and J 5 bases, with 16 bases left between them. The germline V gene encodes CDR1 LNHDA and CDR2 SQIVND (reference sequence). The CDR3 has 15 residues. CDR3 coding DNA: TGTGCCAGTAGTATGGTGGGGGCGGCAGGGTATGGCTACACCTTC. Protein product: CASSMVGAAGYGYTF.

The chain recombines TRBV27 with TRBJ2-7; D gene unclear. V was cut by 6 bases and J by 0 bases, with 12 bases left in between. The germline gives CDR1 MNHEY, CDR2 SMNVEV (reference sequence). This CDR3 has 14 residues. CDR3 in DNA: TGTGCCAGCAGGAAACCCGGTGCCTCCTACGAGCAGTACTTC. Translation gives CASRKPGASYEQYF.

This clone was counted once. CDR3 in DNA: TGTGCCAGCAGTGAACAGGGGACTACCTACGAGCAGTACTTC. Residues: CASSEQGTTYEQYF. This chain uses TRBV2 with TRBJ2-7; possibly TRBD2 for D (7 bases). Trimming removed 2 bases at V and 2 bases at J, with 10 bases between. Germline lookup yields CDR1 SNHLY and CDR2 FYNNEI. This CDR3 has 14 residues.

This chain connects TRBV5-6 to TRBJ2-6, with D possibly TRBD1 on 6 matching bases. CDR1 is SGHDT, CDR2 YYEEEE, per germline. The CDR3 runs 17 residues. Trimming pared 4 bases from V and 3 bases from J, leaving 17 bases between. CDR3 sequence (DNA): TGTGCCAGCAGCCCCCGCTCGACAGGATTTGGGGCCAACGTCCTGACTTTC. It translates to CASSPRSTGFGANVLTF.

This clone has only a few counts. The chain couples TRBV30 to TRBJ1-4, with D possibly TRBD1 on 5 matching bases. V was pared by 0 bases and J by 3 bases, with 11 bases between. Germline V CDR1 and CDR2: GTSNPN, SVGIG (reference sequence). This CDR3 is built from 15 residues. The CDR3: CAWSVSGISNEKLFF. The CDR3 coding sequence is TGTGCCTGGAGTGTATCAGGGATATCTAATGAAAAACTGTTTTTT. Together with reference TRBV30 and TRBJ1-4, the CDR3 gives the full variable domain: SQTIHQWPATLVQPVGSPLSLECTVEGTSNPNLYWYRQAAGRGLQLLFYSVGIGQISSEVPQNLSASRPQDRQFILSSKKLLLSDSGFYLCAWSVSGISNEKLFFGSGTQLSVL.

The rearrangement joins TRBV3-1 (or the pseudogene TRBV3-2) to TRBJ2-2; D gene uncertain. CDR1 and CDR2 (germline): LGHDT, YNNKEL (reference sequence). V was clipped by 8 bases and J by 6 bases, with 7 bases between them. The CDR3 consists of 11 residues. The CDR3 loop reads CASSLAGELFF. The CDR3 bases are TGTGCCAGCTCCCTTGCCGGGGAGCTGTTTTTT.

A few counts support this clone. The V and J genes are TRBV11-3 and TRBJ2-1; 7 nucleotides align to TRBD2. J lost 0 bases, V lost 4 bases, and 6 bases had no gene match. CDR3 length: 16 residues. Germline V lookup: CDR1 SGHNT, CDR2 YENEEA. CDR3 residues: CASSSGGTSSYNEQFF. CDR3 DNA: TGTGCCAGCAGCTCCGGGGGGACGAGCTCCTACAATGAGCAGTTCTTC.